Listed here are 5 T cell receptor beta chains from one sample, sequenced in a study of T-cell memory formation after mild COVID-19. TCRdb reanalysed the 5' RACE reads using MiXCR and keeps one entry per CDR3 protein. The table includes roughly 200,000 distinct CDR3 sequences, about 20% detected once. The sample consisted of PBMCs or a T cell subset sorted from them (not recorded which). The receptors shown here come from an adult woman who had mild COVID-19 (a few samples of this study predate the infection). Cell type and time point are not known.

This clonotype showed up just a few times. The chain combines TRBV29-1 with TRBJ1-2; no clear D gene. Trimming cost V 5 bases and J 8 bases, with 12 bases left between them. CDR1 and CDR2 from the germline V gene are SQVTM and ANQGSEA. This CDR3 is built from 11 residues. CDR3 DNA: TGCAGCGTTCCTTATACGAGGGGCTACACCTTC. Its translation is CSVPYTRGYTF.

The V and J genes are TRBV6-1 and TRBJ2-7, with a possible D match to TRBD1 (5 bases). The CDR3 runs 15 residues. Germline-derived CDR1 and CDR2 are MNHNS and SASEGT. V was cut by 7 bases and J by 0 bases, with 16 bases left in between. CDR3 residues: CASTEATGGSYEQYF. The DNA of the CDR3 is TGTGCCAGCACCGAAGCTACAGGCGGCTCCTACGAGCAGTACTTC.

This clonotype has more than one count but fewer than ten. V gene TRBV6-2 or TRBV6-3 combines with J gene TRBJ2-2, with D possibly matching TRBD2 (5 bases). The CDR3 covers 16 residues. Trimming removed 5 bases from V and 6 bases from J, with 19 bases in between. Germline loops: CDR1 MNHEY, CDR2 SVGEGT. The CDR3 DNA is TGTGCCAGCAGTACCCCTCGTACTAGTTGGCCCGGGGAGCTGTTTTTT. Translation gives CASSTPRTSWPGELFF.

This clonotype was counted between two and nine times. V usage is TRBV24-1 and J usage is TRBJ2-5; TRBD1 might be the D (5 bases). CDR3 length: 14 amino acids. CDR1 KGHDR and CDR2 SFDVKD come from the germline V gene. V was trimmed by 5 bases and J by 4 bases, leaving 13 bases between them. In DNA, the CDR3 is TGTGCCACCAGTGCCGGACAAGGCTTAGAGACCCAGTACTTC. Its protein product is CATSAGQGLETQYF.

This clonotype was observed a few times. The rearrangement uses TRBV9 and TRBJ1-5; 9 bases agree with TRBD1. The CDR3 totals 14 residues. The V gene end was trimmed by 3 bases and the J gene end by 7 bases; junction bases not matched to a gene: 5. From germline, CDR1 is SGDLS and CDR2 YYNGEE. This chain's CDR3 is CASSGGTGLQPQHF. In nucleotides, the CDR3 is TGTGCCAGCAGCGGGGGGACAGGGCTACAGCCCCAGCATTTT.